These 12 T cell receptor beta chains were sequenced from one sample in a study of blood T cell repertoires in COVID-19. Sequencing was performed with immunoSEQ multiplex PCR; in TCRdb, only in-frame clones are kept and a portion is missing. The sample records approximately 190,000 clones, 80% to 90% being singletons. The specimen was peripheral blood. These receptors came from a man aged 25-45 years with active or convalescent COVID-19.

The CDR3 reads CASSLLEAGPNNEQFF. The CDR3 DNA sequence: TGCGCCAGCAGCCTGCTTGAGGCGGGCCCTAACAATGAGCAGTTCTTC. This rearrangement joins TRBV5-1 to TRBJ2-1, with D possibly matching TRBD2 (5 bases). Per the germline V gene, CDR1 is SGHRS and CDR2 is YFSETQ. Trimming cost V 4 bases and J 5 bases, with 19 bases left between them. This CDR3 contains 16 residues.

The chain has TRBV6-4 and TRBJ2-3; 9 bases are a match to TRBD2. Trimming at V came to 7 bases and at J to 4 bases, leaving 6 bases not matched to a gene. Germline V gene data show CDR1 as MRHNA and CDR2 as SNTAGT. The CDR3 has 14 residues. CDR3 sequence (DNA): TGTGCCAGCAAATATAGCGGGAGCGCAGATACGCAGTATTTT. This encodes CASKYSGSADTQYF.

The chain uses TRBV6-5 and TRBJ2-1; 7 bases agree with TRBD1. V was clipped by 6 bases and J by 2 bases; unmatched bases: 7. The CDR3 loop spans 15 amino acids. Germline CDR1 MNHEY, CDR2 SVGAGI. Here the CDR3 DNA reads TGTGCCAGCAGACTACAGGGGTTCCCCTACAATGAGCAGTTCTTC. This translates into CASRLQGFPYNEQFF.

This clone was found once. The gene calls are TRBV27 and TRBJ1-6; unclear D gene. Germline assignment: CDR1 MNHEY and CDR2 SMNVEV (reference sequence). V lost 7 bases and J lost 0, with 10 bases in between. CDR3 length equals 15 residues. The CDR3 reads CASNYQVSYNSPLHF. The DNA of the CDR3 is TGTGCCAGCAATTACCAGGTCTCCTATAATTCACCCCTCCACTTT.

The rearrangement uses TRBV5-1 and TRBJ2-2; tentatively, D is TRBD1 (5 bases). V lost 1 base, J lost 5 bases, and 12 bases lay in between. The CDR3 is 15 residues long. Germline CDR1 reads SGHRS; CDR2 reads YFSETQ. The CDR3 sequence: CASSLMQGSTGELFF. The CDR3 DNA follows: TGCGCCAGCAGCTTGATGCAGGGATCGACCGGGGAGCTGTTTTTT.

The rearrangement joins TRBV25-1 to TRBJ2-2; D is unresolved. Germline-derived CDR1 and CDR2 are MGHDK and SYGVNS. This CDR3 contains 15 residues. V lost 1 base to trimming and J lost 5 bases, with 11 bases between them. The CDR3 DNA reads as TGTGCCAGCAGTGAATCGACACTTAATACCGGGGAGCTGTTTTTT. Its protein product is CASSESTLNTGELFF.

The V gene is TRBV6-2 or TRBV6-3, the J gene TRBJ2-1; 7 positions match TRBD2. Germline V gene data show CDR1 as MNHEY and CDR2 as SVGEGT. The CDR3 is made up of 18 amino acids. The V and J ends lost 2 bases and 0 bases, in that order; junction bases with no gene match: 10. CDR3 protein: CASSYDVSGPSSYNEQFF. DNA for the CDR3: TGTGCCAGCAGTTACGATGTTAGCGGGCCCAGCTCCTACAATGAGCAGTTCTTC.

The gene calls are TRBV7-9 and TRBJ2-3; D is possibly TRBD2 (5 bases). This CDR3 comprises 13 residues. Germline V gene data show CDR1 as SEHNR and CDR2 as FQNEAQ (reference sequence). The V gene lost 7 bases and the J gene lost 0 bases, with 8 bases spanning the gap. The CDR3 coding sequence is TGTGCCAGCATCGCGGGTAGCACAGATACGCAGTATTTT. Its translation is CASIAGSTDTQYF. The variable domain in full, completed from reference TRBV7-9 and TRBJ2-3, reads DTGVSQNPRHKITKRGQNVTFRCDPISEHNRLYWYRQTLGQGPEFLTYFQNEAQLEKSRLLSDRFSAERPKGSFSTLEIQRTEQGDSAMYLCASIAGSTDTQYFGPGTRLTVL.

The V call is TRBV21-1, the J call TRBJ2-2; TRBD2 is taken as the D call from the table, unchecked against the DNA. TRBV21-1 is classified as a pseudogene. CDR3 length: 13 amino acids. CDR3 loop: CASGLANTGELFF. The CDR3 DNA sequence: TGTGCCAGCGGACTAGCGAACACCGGGGAGCTGTTTTTT.

V and J are TRBV6-5 and TRBJ1-5, with 7 bases that match TRBD1. This CDR3 comprises 15 residues. Losses at the gene ends were 5 bases for V and 3 bases for J; bases not matched to a gene: 7. The germline V gene has CDR1 MNHEY and CDR2 SVGAGI. The CDR3 region is CASSRTGDPNQPQHF. The DNA for the CDR3 is TGTGCCAGCAGTCGAACAGGGGATCCCAATCAGCCCCAGCATTTT.

The V call is TRBV7-9, the J call TRBJ2-5, with 12 bases aligning to TRBD2. CDR1 and CDR2 from the germline V gene are SEHNR and FQNEAQ (reference sequence). The CDR3 loop spans 14 amino acids. Trimming cost V 3 bases and J 10 bases; bases outside gene matches: 6. The DNA for the CDR3 is TGTGCCAGCAGCTTCAGGACTAGCGGGGCGGGCCAGTACTTC. Its translation: CASSFRTSGAGQYF. Using reference TRBV7-9 and TRBJ2-5 for the parts outside the CDR3, the full variable domain is DTGVSQNPRHKITKRGQNVTFRCDPISEHNRLYWYRQTLGQGPEFLTYFQNEAQLEKSRLLSDRFSAERPKGSFSTLEIQRTEQGDSAMYLCASSFRTSGAGQYFGPGTRLLVL.

The chain links TRBV7-9 to TRBJ2-3; 8 nucleotides align to TRBD1. The germline V gene encodes CDR1 SEHNR and CDR2 FQNEAQ (reference sequence). The CDR3 extends over 15 amino acids. V lost 4 bases and J lost 2; bases outside the gene matches: 5. The CDR3 DNA reads TGTGCCAGCAGCTCCCGGGACAGGCTCACAGATACGCAGTATTTT. This gives the protein CASSSRDRLTDTQYF.